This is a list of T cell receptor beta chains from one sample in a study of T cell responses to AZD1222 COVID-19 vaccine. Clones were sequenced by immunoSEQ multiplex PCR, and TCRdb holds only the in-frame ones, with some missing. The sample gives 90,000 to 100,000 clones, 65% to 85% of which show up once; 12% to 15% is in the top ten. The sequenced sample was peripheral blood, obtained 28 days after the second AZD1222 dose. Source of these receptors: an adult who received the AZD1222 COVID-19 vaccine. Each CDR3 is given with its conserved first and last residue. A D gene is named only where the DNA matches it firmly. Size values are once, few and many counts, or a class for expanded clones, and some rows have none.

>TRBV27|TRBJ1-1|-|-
CASSVGDYTEAFF
TGTGCCAGCAGTGTGGGGGACTACACTGAAGCTTTCTTT
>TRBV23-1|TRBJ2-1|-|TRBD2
CASSQPRPELAREDEQFF
TGCGCCAGCAGTCAACCCCGCCCCGAACTAGCCCGGGAGGATGAGCAGTTCTTC
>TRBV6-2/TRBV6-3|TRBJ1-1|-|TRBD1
CASSTRQGGDTEAFF
TGTGCCAGCAGTACAAGACAGGGAGGGGACACTGAAGCTTTCTTT
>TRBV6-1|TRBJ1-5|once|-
CASSEVSRIDQPQHF
TGTGCCAGCAGTGAAGTTAGCAGGATCGATCAGCCCCAGCATTTT
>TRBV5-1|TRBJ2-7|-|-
CASSFREINYEQYF
TGCGCCAGCAGCTTTCGGGAGATTAATTACGAGCAGTACTTC
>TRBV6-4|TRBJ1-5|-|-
CAIQRGRIRQPQHF
TGTGCCATACAGCGGGGGCGGATCCGACAGCCCCAGCATTTT
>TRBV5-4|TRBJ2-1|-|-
CASSVDSSSFNEQFF
TGTGCCAGCAGTGTAGACAGTAGCTCCTTCAATGAGCAGTTCTTC
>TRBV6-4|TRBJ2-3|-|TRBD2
CASSPTSGRGDTQYF
TGTGCCAGCAGTCCGACTAGCGGGAGGGGAGATACGCAGTATTTT
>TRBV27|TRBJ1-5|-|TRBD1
CASSFWGQGNQPQHF
TGTGCCAGCAGTTTTTGGGGACAGGGCAATCAGCCCCAGCATTTT
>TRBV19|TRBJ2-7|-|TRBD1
CASSPPGQGVYEQYF
TGTGCCAGTAGTCCCCCGGGACAGGGAGTCTACGAGCAGTACTTC
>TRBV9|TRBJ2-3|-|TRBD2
CASSSRLAGGSTDTQYF
TGTGCCAGCAGCTCTCGACTAGCGGGGGGCTCCACAGATACGCAGTATTTT
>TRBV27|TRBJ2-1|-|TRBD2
CASSLTSGRGVEQFF
TGTGCCAGCAGTCTTACTAGCGGGAGAGGAGTAGAGCAGTTCTTC
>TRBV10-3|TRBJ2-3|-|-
CAISEEARGTDTQYF
TGTGCCATCAGTGAGGAAGCGCGGGGCACAGATACGCAGTATTTT
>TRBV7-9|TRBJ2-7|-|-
CASSRSESYEQYF
TGTGCCAGCAGCCGTAGTGAGTCCTACGAGCAGTACTTC
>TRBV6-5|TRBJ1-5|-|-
CASNRIQGGNQPQHF
TGTGCCAGTAACCGAATTCAGGGAGGCAATCAGCCCCAGCATTTT
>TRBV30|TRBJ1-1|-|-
CACSVTGLNTEAFF
TGTGCCTGCTCGGTTACAGGACTGAACACTGAAGCTTTCTTT
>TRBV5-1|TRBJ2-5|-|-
CASNKGGTGGTQYF
TGCGCCAGCAATAAAGGAGGGACGGGCGGGACCCAGTACTTC
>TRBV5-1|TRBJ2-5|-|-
CASSPSDPAGETQYF
TGCGCCAGCAGCCCGTCCGACCCGGCGGGGGAGACCCAGTACTTC
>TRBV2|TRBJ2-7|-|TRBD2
CASKGTRQYEQYF
TGTGCCAGCAAAGGGACTAGGCAATACGAGCAGTACTTC
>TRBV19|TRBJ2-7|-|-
CASSRQVSSYEQYF
TGTGCCAGTAGTCGACAGGTTAGCTCCTACGAGCAGTACTTC
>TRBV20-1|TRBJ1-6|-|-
CSASWGRGSPLHF
TGCAGTGCTAGTTGGGGTAGAGGATCACCCCTCCACTTT
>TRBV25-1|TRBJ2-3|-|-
CASSRSGGGGTDTQYF
TGTGCCAGCAGTAGGTCAGGAGGGGGAGGCACAGATACGCAGTATTTT
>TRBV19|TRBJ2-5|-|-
CASSIFQGGQTQYF
TGTGCCAGTAGTATTTTCCAGGGGGGGCAGACCCAGTACTTC
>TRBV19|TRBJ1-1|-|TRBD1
CASSTGGGSTEAFF
TGTGCCAGTAGTACAGGGGGGGGTAGCACTGAAGCTTTCTTT
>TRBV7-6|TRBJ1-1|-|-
CASSSNRAEAFF
TGTGCCAGCAGCTCAAACAGAGCTGAAGCTTTCTTT
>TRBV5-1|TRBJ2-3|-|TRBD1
CASSFARTGTDTQYF
TGCGCCAGCAGCTTCGCGAGGACAGGGACAGATACGCAGTATTTT
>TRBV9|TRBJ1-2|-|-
CASSVTGNYGYTF
TGTGCCAGCAGCGTAACGGGGAACTATGGCTACACCTTC
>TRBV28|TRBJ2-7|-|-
CASTLGGTGAYEQYF
TGTGCCAGCACTCTAGGCGGGACTGGGGCCTACGAGCAGTACTTC
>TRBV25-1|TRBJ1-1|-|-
CASSEERNTEAFF
TGTGCCAGCAGTGAGGAGAGGAACACTGAAGCTTTCTTT
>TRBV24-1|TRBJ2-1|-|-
CATSDFGRVAHEQFF
TGTGCCACCAGTGATTTTGGGCGAGTGGCGCATGAGCAGTTCTTC
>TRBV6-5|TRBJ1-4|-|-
CASRTPGAGEKLFF
TGTGCCAGCAGAACGCCGGGTGCCGGAGAAAAACTGTTTTTT
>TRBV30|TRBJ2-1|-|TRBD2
CARRLAGGNEQFF
TGTGCCCGTAGACTAGCGGGAGGCAATGAGCAGTTCTTC
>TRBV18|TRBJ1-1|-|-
CASSPILAEAFF
TGTGCCAGCTCACCAATATTGGCAGAAGCTTTCTTT
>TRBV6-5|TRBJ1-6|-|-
CASSTRGSYNSPLHF
TGTGCCAGCAGTACGAGAGGGAGTTATAATTCACCCCTCCACTTT
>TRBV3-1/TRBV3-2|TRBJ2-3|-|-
CASSQVGTRSDTQYF
TGTGCCAGCAGCCAAGTTGGGACTCGGTCAGATACGCAGTATTTT
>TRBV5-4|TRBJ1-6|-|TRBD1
CASRSHGTGYNSPLHF
TGTGCCAGCAGATCGCACGGGACAGGGTATAATTCACCCCTCCACTTT
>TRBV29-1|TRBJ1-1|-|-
CSVERTTTEAFF
TGCAGCGTTGAACGGACAACGACTGAAGCTTTCTTT
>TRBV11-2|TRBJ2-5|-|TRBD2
CASSSPFRQVGLRETQYF
TGTGCCAGCAGCTCCCCATTCCGGCAGGTGGGACTACGGGAGACCCAGTACTTC
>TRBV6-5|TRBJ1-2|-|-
CASSYLEGTYGYTF
TGTGCCAGCAGTTATTTGGAGGGGACCTATGGCTACACCTTC
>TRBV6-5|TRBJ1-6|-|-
CASRSRPDPAPLHF
TGTGCCAGCAGGAGCAGGCCGGACCCGGCACCCCTCCACTTT
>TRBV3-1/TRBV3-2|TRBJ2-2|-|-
CASSQAGGGAGELFF
TGTGCCAGCAGCCAAGCGGGCGGAGGGGCCGGGGAGCTGTTTTTT
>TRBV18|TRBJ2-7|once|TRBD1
CASSRSGTGGYEQYF
TGTGCCAGCTCACGATCCGGGACAGGGGGATACGAGCAGTACTTC
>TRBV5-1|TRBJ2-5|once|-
CASSRAWRGEETQYF
TGCGCCAGCAGCAGGGCTTGGCGGGGTGAAGAGACCCAGTACTTC
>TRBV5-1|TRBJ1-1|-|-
CASSLGLNTEAFF
TGCGCCAGCAGCCTAGGACTGAACACTGAAGCTTTCTTT
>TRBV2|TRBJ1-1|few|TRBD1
CASRGTGGLEAFF
TGTGCCAGCAGAGGGACAGGGGGCTTGGAAGCTTTCTTT
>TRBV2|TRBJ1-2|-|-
CASSEDLVRVGNYGYTF
TGTGCCAGCAGTGAAGACTTAGTTCGGGTAGGGAACTATGGCTACACCTTC
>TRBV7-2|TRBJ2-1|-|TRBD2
CASSLGLAGFRRHNEQFF
TGTGCCAGCAGCTTAGGGCTAGCGGGATTTAGGCGACACAATGAGCAGTTCTTC